A single T cell receptor (beta chain) is shown here with its context. Time point given: new active TB diagnosis, blood taken before or within 7 days of starting treatment. V trimming: 0 bases; J trimming: 4 bases; junction bases outside the gene matches: 3. The CDR3 sequence is 16 residues long. Germline CDR1 and CDR2: SNHLY and FYNNEI. The repertoire was sequenced with immunoSEQ multiplex PCR; TCRdb's copy has only in-frame clones and lacks some. This repertoire shows about 33,000 clones, 70% to 90% found once; its top ten account for about 5.3%. These data are taken from a study of T cells in tuberculosis.

The sequenced sample was PBMCs, obtained at tuberculosis diagnosis. This receptor was taken from an adult with tuberculosis. The genes are TRBV2 and TRBJ1-4; 9 nucleotides match TRBD1. This CDR3 is CASSEATGGGNEKLFF. The DNA for the CDR3 is TGTGCCAGCAGTGAAGCGACAGGGGGAGGTAATGAAAAACTGTTTTTT.